What follows are 32 T cell receptor beta chains derived from one specimen sequenced in a study of T-cell reconstitution after alpha-beta-depleted transplantation in children. During its preparation, the TCRbeta library received unique molecular identifiers. TCRdb re-derived calls from the PCR reads in MiXCR, one entry per CDR3 protein. This table has about 260,000 distinct CDR3 sequences, more than 9% appearing once. The sample was peripheral blood, taken 180 days after TCRalphabeta/CD19-depleted stem cell transplant. The receptors derive from a male patient between 2 and 10 years old who had a stem cell transplant for chronic granulomatous disease, so the T cells may come from the graft donor.

The sample holds many counts of this clonotype. The chain employs TRBV12-3 or TRBV12-4 and TRBJ2-3, with TRBD2 matching 9 bases. The V gene end was trimmed by 1 base and the J gene end by 3 bases; junction bases not matched to a gene: 11. This CDR3 has 18 residues. The DNA for the CDR3 is TGTGCCAGCAGTTTAGTGGCGGGAGGGCCAGTAGGGACAGATACGCAGTATTTT. Its translation: CASSLVAGGPVGTDTQYF.

Many counts were recorded for this clonotype. The rearrangement uses TRBV5-1 and TRBJ1-1; no firm D call. The CDR3 has 13 residues. V gave up 3 bases and J gave up 3 bases, with 9 bases separating them. The V gene's germline CDR1 is SGHRS and CDR2 YFSETQ. DNA for the CDR3: TGCGCCAGCAGCTCGATAGAGGACACTGAAGCTTTCTTT. Translated: CASSSIEDTEAFF.

As concerns this clonotype: A much larger clone is a single base away; this may be a read error. The chain is built from TRBV20-1 and TRBJ1-2, with TRBD1 matching 7 bases. The CDR3 has 15 residues. Per germline, CDR1 DFQATT and CDR2 SNEGSKA (reference sequence). The DNA of the CDR3 is TGCAGTGCTAGAGATTCGGCAGGGGGGGACTATGGCGACACCTTC. This gives the protein CSARDSAGGDYGDTF.

This clonotype was observed at least ten times. The CDR3 is CASSLALNFGGANYEQYF. The CDR3 DNA follows: TGTGCCAGCAGCTTAGCGCTAAACTTCGGGGGGGCCAACTACGAGCAGTACTTC. This chain connects TRBV7-2 to TRBJ2-7, with 8 bases fitting TRBD2. The V gene's germline CDR1 is SGHTA and CDR2 FQGNSA. There are 18 residues in the CDR3. Trimming at V came to 0 bases and at J to 3 bases, leaving 13 bases not matched to a gene.

This clonotype was counted only a few times. This sequence joins TRBV19 and TRBJ2-1; D is ambiguous. The ends were cut back, 3 bases at V and 0 bases at J, with 15 bases in the middle. Germline assignment: CDR1 LNHDA and CDR2 SQIVND (reference sequence). CDR3 length equals 17 residues. The CDR3 spells CASSINRVFSSYNEQFF. The CDR3 nucleotides read TGTGCCAGTAGTATTAATAGGGTTTTCAGCTCCTACAATGAGCAGTTCTTC.

The chain employs TRBV15 and TRBJ2-1; 16 bases are a match to TRBD2. This CDR3 region has 18 residues. The ends lost 3 bases at V and 8 bases at J; junction bases unmatched: 10. Germline assignment: CDR1 LNHNV and CDR2 YYDKDF (reference sequence). The CDR3 spells CATSRKTGLAGGWDEQFF. CDR3 DNA sequence: TGTGCCACCAGCAGGAAGACGGGACTAGCGGGAGGGTGGGATGAGCAGTTCTTC.

In this sample, this clonotype turned up many times. This chain uses TRBV12-3 or TRBV12-4 with TRBJ1-1; 7 nucleotides agree with TRBD1. V trimming: 6 bases; J trimming: 6 bases; junction bases outside the gene matches: 4. The CDR3 length is 12 residues. The CDR3 sequence is CASRQGPAEAFF. CDR3 DNA: TGTGCCAGCAGACAGGGGCCCGCTGAAGCTTTCTTT.

The table lists this clonotype with many counts. This chain uses TRBV29-1 with TRBJ2-2; D ambiguous. This CDR3 contains 14 residues. Trimming shortened V by 4 bases and J by 3 bases, and 12 bases separated the two germline ends. The germline V gene has CDR1 SQVTM and CDR2 ANQGSEA. The CDR3 region has the DNA TGCAGCGTTGTTGAGCAGGTGCACACCGGGGAGCTGTTTTTT. It translates to CSVVEQVHTGELFF.

The table lists this clonotype with many counts. V usage is TRBV6-5 and J usage is TRBJ2-1; no clear D. Trimming removed 7 bases at V and 8 bases at J, with 9 bases between. The CDR3 has 11 amino acids. Germline CDR1 and CDR2: MNHEY and SVGAGI. The CDR3 DNA reads as TGTGCCAGCACCCTTGGGTATGAGCAGTTCTTC. It translates to CASTLGYEQFF.

This clonotype has at least ten counts. The chain recombines TRBV11-2 with TRBJ2-4; 12 nucleotides align to TRBD2. Germline CDR1 reads SGHAT; CDR2 reads FQNNGV. The V gene end was trimmed by 5 bases and the J gene end by 2 bases; junction bases not matched to a gene: 10. The CDR3 has 18 amino acids. DNA of the CDR3: TGTGCCAGCAGCACCAGACTAGCGGGAGCTGGAACCAAAAACATTCAGTACTTC. It specifies CASSTRLAGAGTKNIQYF. The full variable domain, rest sourced from reference TRBV11-2 and TRBJ2-4, is EAGVAQSPRYKIIEKRQSVAFWCNPISGHATLYWYQQILGQGPKLLIQFQNNGVVDDSQLPKDRFSAERLKGVDSTLKIQPAKLEDSAVYLCASSTRLAGAGTKNIQYFGAGTRLSVL.

The chain couples TRBV12-3 or TRBV12-4 to TRBJ2-7; 11 bases agree with TRBD2. V gave up 6 bases and J gave up 2 bases; unmatched junction bases: 9. The CDR3 has 16 amino acids. CDR3 loop: CASRRGLAGLPYEQYF. The DNA for the CDR3 is TGTGCCAGCAGACGTGGACTAGCGGGCTTGCCCTACGAGCAGTACTTC.

This clonotype was seen many times. The rearrangement joins TRBV12-3 or TRBV12-4 to TRBJ1-3, with a possible D match to TRBD1 (6 bases). V lost 6 bases and J lost 1, with 16 bases in between. The CDR3 is 16 amino acids. The CDR3 DNA reads TGTGCCAGCAGGCTAAATACCGGGACATCTGGAAACACCATATATTTT. Protein sequence: CASRLNTGTSGNTIYF.

This clonotype was recorded many times. CDR3 nucleotides: TGTGCCAGCAGCTCCTCCGGGGGTAGCAATCAGCCCCAGCATTTT. Amino acids: CASSSSGGSNQPQHF. The chain recombines TRBV7-8 with TRBJ1-5, with TRBD1 as a possible D gene (5 bases). CDR1 and CDR2 (germline): SGHVS, FQNEAQ. There are 15 residues in the CDR3. V lost 4 bases, J lost 0 bases, and 10 bases lay in between.

This clonotype was seen at least ten times. This rearrangement joins TRBV27 to TRBJ2-7; D assignment may be TRBD1 or TRBD2 (6 bases each). Trimming pared 2 bases from V and 0 bases from J, leaving 8 bases between. In germline, CDR1 is MNHEY, CDR2 SMNVEV (reference sequence). The CDR3 covers 14 residues. For the CDR3, the DNA is TGTGCCAGCAGTTTAAGGGGGGCCTCCTACGAGCAGTACTTC. Protein: CASSLRGASYEQYF.

This clonotype was detected many times. This may be a read error: a much more frequent sequence differs by one nucleotide. This chain connects TRBV6-2 or TRBV6-3 to TRBJ2-7; no clear D. The CDR3 spans 11 residues. Per the germline V gene, CDR1 is MNHEY and CDR2 is SVGEGT. Trimming removed 5 bases at V and 2 bases at J, with 4 bases between. CDR3: CASSTAYEQYF. The CDR3 DNA follows: TGTGCCAGCAGTACAGCCTACGAGCAGTACTTC.

In its sample, this clonotype was seen many times. This sequence joins TRBV11-3 and TRBJ2-3; D might be TRBD2 (6 bases). Germline V gene lookup returns CDR1 SGHNT and CDR2 YENEEA. This CDR3 has 14 residues. Trimming took 3 bases from V and 3 from J, leaving 10 bases between them. This chain's CDR3 is CASSFAGTTDTQYF. CDR3 in DNA: TGTGCCAGCAGCTTCGCGGGGACGACAGATACGCAGTATTTT.

This clonotype has ten or more counts. J is TRBJ2-1 and V is TRBV20-1, with TRBD1 as a possible D gene (6 bases). CDR3 length equals 14 residues. The V gene's germline CDR1 is DFQATT and CDR2 SNEGSKA (reference sequence). V was clipped by 2 bases and J by 5 bases, with 13 bases between them. The CDR3 loop is CSARLGGEHNEQFF. DNA for the CDR3: TGCAGTGCTAGACTAGGGGGTGAGCACAATGAGCAGTTCTTC.

This clonotype showed up many times. The rearrangement joins TRBV20-1 to TRBJ2-5, with TRBD2 matching over 7 bases. CDR1 and CDR2 (germline): DFQATT, SNEGSKA (reference sequence). There are 15 residues in the CDR3. V was pared by 3 bases and J by 0 bases, with 7 bases of the junction left unmatched. CDR3 protein: CSASGRSPYQETQYF. In DNA, the CDR3 is TGCAGTGCTAGCGGGAGGTCTCCGTACCAAGAGACCCAGTACTTC.

Concerning this clonotype itself: The junction departs from the called germline gene at one end, perhaps through a read error. V is TRBV20-1 and J is TRBJ2-7, with 9 bases aligning to TRBD1. Germline assignment: CDR1 DFQATT and CDR2 SNEGSKA (reference sequence). CDR3 length equals 17 residues. CDR3 sequence (DNA): TGCTGTGCTAGAGACGGATGGACAGGGGCAGGATTTGGCGAGCAGTACTTC. Its translation: CCARDGWTGAGFGEQYF.

Ten or more counts support this clonotype. V usage is TRBV20-1 and J usage is TRBJ2-7; TRBD1 might be the D (5 bases). The V and J ends lost 6 bases and 2 bases respectively, with 20 bases between them. This CDR3 contains 15 residues. In germline, CDR1 is DFQATT, CDR2 SNEGSKA (reference sequence). The CDR3 DNA sequence: TGCAGTGCGGCCAAGGGGCCCCAATTCACCTACGAGCAGTACTTC. It is translated as CSAAKGPQFTYEQYF.

The rearrangement links TRBV3-1 to TRBJ2-7; D is ambiguous. The ends were cut back, 2 bases at V and 7 bases at J, with 9 bases in the middle. This CDR3 has 12 amino acids. Germline loops: CDR1 LGHDT, CDR2 YNNKEL (reference sequence). The CDR3 loop is CASSQTWSEQYF. CDR3 sequence (DNA): TGTGCCAGCAGCCAAACCTGGAGTGAGCAGTACTTC.

Many counts were recorded for this clonotype. The chain employs TRBV5-1 and TRBJ2-1; D not certain. The CDR3 runs to 16 residues. Trimming took 1 base from V and 0 from J, leaving 11 bases between them. Germline V gene lookup returns CDR1 SGHRS and CDR2 YFSETQ. CDR3: CASSLRHVRSYNEQFF. The CDR3 coding sequence is TGCGCCAGCAGCTTGCGGCATGTCCGCTCCTACAATGAGCAGTTCTTC.

This clonotype was counted many times. The chain links TRBV7-6 to TRBJ2-3; D is unclear. The germline V and J ends were trimmed by 5 bases and 6 bases, with 12 bases remaining between them. The CDR3 covers 13 residues. Germline V gene sequence: CDR1 SGHVS, CDR2 FNYEAQ. CDR3 coding DNA: TGTGCCAGCAGCCCCCTCCTAGGGGATACGCAGTATTTT. Amino acids: CASSPLLGDTQYF.

In the case of this clonotype: A much larger clone lies a single base off, so this may be a read error. Lacking the conserved final phenylalanine or tryptophan, this CDR3 likely reflects a read error. The V call is TRBV5-1, the J call TRBJ2-3, with D perhaps TRBD1 (6 bases). The CDR3 length is 14 residues. V lost 5 bases to trimming and J lost 5 bases, with 15 bases between them. Germline CDR1 SGHRS, CDR2 YFSETQ. CDR3 DNA sequence: TGCGCCAGCAGAGAGCGGACCAGGGGAGATACGCAGTATTTA. The encoded protein is CASRERTRGDTQYL.

The chain employs TRBV18 and TRBJ1-1; D remains ambiguous. Germline CDR1 KGHSH, CDR2 LQKENI. V was cut by 5 bases and J by 4 bases, with 5 bases left in between. CDR3 length equals 11 residues. This CDR3 is CASSKGTEAFF. CDR3 sequence (DNA): TGTGCCAGCTCAAAGGGCACTGAAGCTTTCTTT. Together with reference TRBV18 and TRBJ1-1, the CDR3 gives the full variable domain: NAGVMQNPRHLVRRRGQEARLRCSPMKGHSHVYWYRQLPEEGLKFMVYLQKENIIDESGMPKERFSAEFPKEGPSILRIQQVVRGDSAAYFCASSKGTEAFFGQGTRLTVV.

This clonotype was seen at least ten times. The chain couples TRBV20-1 to TRBJ1-2; maybe TRBD1 (5 bases). Germline loops: CDR1 DFQATT, CDR2 SNEGSKA (reference sequence). V was pared by 1 base and J by 3 bases, with 12 bases between. The CDR3 sequence is 14 residues long. CDR3 in DNA: TGCAGTGCTAGAGGAGCGGGGCCGGACTATGGCTACACCTTC. Its translation: CSARGAGPDYGYTF.

This clonotype has at least ten counts. J is TRBJ2-7 and V is TRBV28; possibly TRBD2 for D (5 bases). The germline V gene has CDR1 MDHEN and CDR2 SYDVKM. V gave up 8 bases and J gave up 5 bases, with 13 bases separating them. The CDR3 totals 12 residues. The CDR3 nucleotides are TGTGCCAGCGTTGCGGGCCGCCACGAGCAGTACTTC. Translating it yields CASVAGRHEQYF.

This clonotype was seen ten or more times. The V call is TRBV10-3, the J call TRBJ2-7, with D maybe TRBD2 (6 bases). Germline CDR1 reads ENHRY; CDR2 reads SYGVKD. The CDR3 runs 14 residues. Trimming removed 3 bases from V and 2 bases from J, with 11 bases in between. The chain's CDR3 is CAISEAGVPYEQYF. As DNA, the CDR3 is TGTGCCATCAGTGAAGCGGGTGTCCCCTACGAGCAGTACTTC.

This clonotype was counted many times. The chain employs TRBV11-2 and TRBJ2-5; possibly TRBD1 for D (5 bases). Trimming left V 0 bases short and J 6 bases short, with 11 bases between. Germline V gene sequence: CDR1 SGHAT, CDR2 FQNNGV. The CDR3 totals 14 residues. In nucleotides, the CDR3 is TGTGCCAGCAGCTTAGAGTGGGGCGGAAAGACCCAGTACTTC. This encodes CASSLEWGGKTQYF.

Only a few counts were recorded for this clonotype. The V call is TRBV6-5, the J call TRBJ2-4; 14 nucleotides align to TRBD2. Germline V gene sequence: CDR1 MNHEY, CDR2 SVGAGI. Trimming at V came to 0 bases and at J to 15 bases, leaving 4 bases not matched to a gene. This CDR3 region has 14 residues. The CDR3 DNA is TGTGCCAGCAGTTACTCGGGACTAGCGGGAGTGAGGTACTTC. Its translation: CASSYSGLAGVRYF.

In this sample, this clonotype turned up many times. The J gene is TRBJ2-3, the V gene TRBV6-1; weak D call: TRBD1 (6 bases). V was clipped by 6 bases and J by 2 bases, with 12 bases between them. The CDR3 contains 14 residues. CDR1 and CDR2 from the germline V gene are MNHNS and SASEGT. The CDR3 spells CASSFGQNTDTQYF. DNA of the CDR3: TGTGCCAGCAGCTTTGGACAGAACACAGATACGCAGTATTTT.

The table lists this clonotype with many counts. The chain has TRBV11-2 and TRBJ2-3, with 7 bases that match TRBD1. Trimming removed 4 bases from V and 3 bases from J; junction bases left unmatched: 13. CDR1 is SGHAT, CDR2 FQNNGV, per germline. The CDR3 is 17 amino acids. The CDR3 sequence: CASSSRQGLALTDTQYF. As DNA, the CDR3 is TGTGCCAGCAGCTCTAGACAGGGTTTAGCTCTTACAGATACGCAGTATTTT.